This T cell receptor beta chain was captured by sequencing in a study of T cells after somatic rescue of genetic block. Profiling relied on immunoSEQ multiplex PCR, and the TCRdb table lists in-frame clones only, not all of them. The sample has approximately 58,000 clones, approximately 96% seen once. V lost 6 bases, J lost 5 bases, and 11 bases stayed unmatched. This CDR3 comprises 15 residues. Germline V gene data show CDR1 as SGHTA and CDR2 as FQGNSA. V usage is TRBV7-2 and J usage is TRBJ2-7, with 9 positions matching TRBD2. The source is a child under two years old. Sequences were obtained from peripheral blood mononuclear cells (PBMCs). CDR3 in amino acids: CASRVTSGPTDEQYF. The DNA for the CDR3 is TGTGCCAGCAGAGTGACTAGCGGCCCAACGGACGAGCAGTACTTC.